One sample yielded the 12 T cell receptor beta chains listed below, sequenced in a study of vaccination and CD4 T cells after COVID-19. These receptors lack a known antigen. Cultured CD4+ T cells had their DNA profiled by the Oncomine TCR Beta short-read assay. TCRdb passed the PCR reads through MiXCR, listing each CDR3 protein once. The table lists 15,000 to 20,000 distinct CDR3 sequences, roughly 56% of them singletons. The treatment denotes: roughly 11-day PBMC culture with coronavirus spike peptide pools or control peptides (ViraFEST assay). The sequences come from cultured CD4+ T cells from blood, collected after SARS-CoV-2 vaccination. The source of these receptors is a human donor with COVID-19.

CDR3 protein: CATSRAAQGAFFYGYTF. The CDR3 coding sequence is TGTGCCACCAGCAGAGCGGCGCAGGGGGCCTTTTTCTATGGCTACACCTTC. This chain connects TRBV15 to TRBJ1-2; 8 bases fit TRBD1. Germline V lookup: CDR1 LNHNV, CDR2 YYDKDF (reference sequence). J lost 4 bases, V lost 1 base, and 11 bases had no gene match. The CDR3 is 17 amino acids.

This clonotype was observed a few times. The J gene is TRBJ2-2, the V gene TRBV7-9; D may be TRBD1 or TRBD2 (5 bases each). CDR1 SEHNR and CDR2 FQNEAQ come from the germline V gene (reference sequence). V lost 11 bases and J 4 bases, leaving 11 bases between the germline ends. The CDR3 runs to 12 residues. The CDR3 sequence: CAGGIGTGELFF. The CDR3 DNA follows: TGTGCCGGGGGAATCGGCACCGGGGAGCTGTTTTTT.

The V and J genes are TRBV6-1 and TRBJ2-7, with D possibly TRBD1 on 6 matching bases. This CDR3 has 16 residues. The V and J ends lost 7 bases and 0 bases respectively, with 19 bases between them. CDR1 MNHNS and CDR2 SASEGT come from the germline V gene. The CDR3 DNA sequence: TGTGCCAGCACTCAAGAACAGGGTTCTCTCTCCTACGAGCAGTACTTC. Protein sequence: CASTQEQGSLSYEQYF.

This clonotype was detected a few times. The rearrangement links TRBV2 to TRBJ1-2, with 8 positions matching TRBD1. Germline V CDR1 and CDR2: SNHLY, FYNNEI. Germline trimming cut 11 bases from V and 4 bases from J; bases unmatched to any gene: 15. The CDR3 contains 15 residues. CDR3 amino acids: CASSGTGQSVYGYTF. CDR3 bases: TGTGCCTCTTCCGGGACAGGCCAATCGGTCTATGGCTACACCTTC. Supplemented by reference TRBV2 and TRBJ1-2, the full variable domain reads EPEVTQTPSHQVTQMGQEVILRCVPISNHLYFYWYRQILGQKVEFLVSFYNNEISEKSEIFDDQFSVERPDGSNFTLKIRSTKLEDSAMYFCASSGTGQSVYGYTFGSGTRLTVV.

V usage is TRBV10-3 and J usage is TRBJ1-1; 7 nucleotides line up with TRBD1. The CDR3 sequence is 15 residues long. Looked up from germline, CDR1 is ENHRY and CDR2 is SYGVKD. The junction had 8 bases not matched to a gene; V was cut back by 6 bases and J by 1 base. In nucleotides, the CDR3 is TGTGCCATCAGGGAGAGGGACAGCCCGAACACTGAAGCTTTCTTT. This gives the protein CAIRERDSPNTEAFF.

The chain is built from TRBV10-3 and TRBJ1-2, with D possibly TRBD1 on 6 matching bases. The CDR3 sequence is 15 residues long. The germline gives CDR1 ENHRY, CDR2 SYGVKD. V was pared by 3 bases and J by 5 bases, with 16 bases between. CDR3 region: CAISEGEGDPYGYTF. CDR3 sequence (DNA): TGTGCCATCAGTGAAGGGGAGGGGGATCCGTATGGCTACACCTTC.

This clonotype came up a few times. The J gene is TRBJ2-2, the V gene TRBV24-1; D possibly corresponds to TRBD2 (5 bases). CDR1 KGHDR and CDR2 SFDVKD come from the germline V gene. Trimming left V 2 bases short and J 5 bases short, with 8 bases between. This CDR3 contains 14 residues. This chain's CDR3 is CATSDYPGTGELFF. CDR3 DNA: TGTGCCACCAGTGATTACCCGGGAACCGGGGAGCTGTTTTTT.

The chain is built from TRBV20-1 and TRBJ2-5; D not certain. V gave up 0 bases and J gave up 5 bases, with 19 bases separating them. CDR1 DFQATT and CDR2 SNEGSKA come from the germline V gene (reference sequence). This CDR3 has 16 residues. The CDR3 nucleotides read TGCAGTGCTAGAGATTCCGGACCGGCGCGTCGGGAGACCCAGTACTTC. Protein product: CSARDSGPARRETQYF.

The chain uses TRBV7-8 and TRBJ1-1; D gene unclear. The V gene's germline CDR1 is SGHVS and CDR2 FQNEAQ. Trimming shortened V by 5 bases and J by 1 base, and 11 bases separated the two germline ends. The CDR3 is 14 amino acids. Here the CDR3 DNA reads TGTGCCAGCAGCACCCCGGACTGGAACACTGAAGCTTTCTTT. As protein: CASSTPDWNTEAFF.

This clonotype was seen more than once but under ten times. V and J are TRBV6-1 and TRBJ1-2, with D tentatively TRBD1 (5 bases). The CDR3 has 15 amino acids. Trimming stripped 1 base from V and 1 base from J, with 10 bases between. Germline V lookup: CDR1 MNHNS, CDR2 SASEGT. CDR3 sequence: CASSEGGGRNYGYTF. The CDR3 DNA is TGTGCCAGCAGTGAAGGGGGCGGACGTAACTATGGCTACACCTTC.

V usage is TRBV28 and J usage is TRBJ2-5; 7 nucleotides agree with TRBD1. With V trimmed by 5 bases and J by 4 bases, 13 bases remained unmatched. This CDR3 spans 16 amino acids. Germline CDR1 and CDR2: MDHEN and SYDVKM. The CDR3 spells CASSSRGSSLIETQYF. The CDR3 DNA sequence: TGTGCCAGCAGTAGCAGGGGGAGCAGCTTAATAGAGACCCAGTACTTC.

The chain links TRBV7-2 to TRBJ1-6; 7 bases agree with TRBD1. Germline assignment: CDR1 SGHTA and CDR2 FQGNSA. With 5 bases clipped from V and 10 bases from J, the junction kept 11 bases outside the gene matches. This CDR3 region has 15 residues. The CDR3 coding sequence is TGTGCCAGCAGCCCCCGGACAGGTGTGGGATCACCCCTCCACTTT. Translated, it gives CASSPRTGVGSPLHF.